Sequencing of this TCR beta chain was carried out in a study of CD8+CD57+ T cells in acquired aplastic anemia. Across the whole study: The average read count for CD4+ cells in healthy donors was roughly 10 million.

The CDR3 is 16 residues long. The V end was cut by 0 bases, the J end by 1 base, with 11 bases between. Germline CDR1 reads SGDLS; CDR2 reads YYNGEE. The study's findings and limits: Found in both controls and patients were twenty-nine CD8+ CDR3 sequences.

In the case of this clonotype: What it binds is not known.

Template material for TCR beta VDJ and CDR3 profiling consisted of genomic DNA. TCRdb analysed the reads with MiXCR anew, one entry per CDR3 protein. The sample contains 400,000 to 450,000 distinct CDR3 sequences, 65% to 80% of which appear only once. The source of this sequence is a human donor in good health, serving as a control. The specimen sequenced was sorted CD4+, CD8+, or CD8+CD57+ T cells (not recorded which) from PBMCs. The chain couples TRBV9 to TRBJ1-3; possibly TRBD1 for D (5 bases). CDR3 DNA: TGTGCCAGCAGCGTAGCGCCCGCAGGGTCTGGAAACACCATATATTTT. This sequence encodes CASSVAPAGSGNTIYF.